This entry describes one T cell receptor (beta chain). The antigen is unknown. Other DNA sequences in this sample translate to the same CDR3. This entry is derived from a study of shared clonotypes between healthy human individuals. Ten immunoSEQ deep assay plates were used to sequence unsorted PBMC DNA. Original handling: Sequence data from immunoSEQ were junction-only and lacked quality scores; consequently, filtering differed. Data came from immunoSEQ multiplex PCR; TCRdb stores just in-frame clones and leaves some out. V, J and clone size are those of that table, while D and trimming were read from the DNA. The sample lists about 92,000 clones, around half occurring once. The study's findings and limits: Represented diversity (both genetic and exposure-history) was limited by the small number of donors.

V shed 1 base, J shed 4 bases, and the junction held 5 bases outside the gene matches. Per the germline V gene, CDR1 is LGHNA and CDR2 is YNFKEQ. This CDR3 has 18 amino acids. V gene TRBV4-2 combines with J gene TRBJ2-6; 12 bases line up with TRBD1. The TCR originated in a woman in her forties in good health. Some clones in this sample may be carry-over from other donors' samples. The sequenced sample was PBMCs. The CDR3 is CASSQAGQGAAGANVLTF. The CDR3 DNA reads TGTGCCAGCAGCCAAGCGGGACAGGGGGCGGCAGGGGCCAACGTCCTGACTTTC.